The 16 T cell receptor beta chains below were found in one sample sequenced in a study of T cell changes during pregnancy in multiple sclerosis. Repertoires were generated with immunoSEQ multiplex PCR, while TCRdb's copy carries only in-frame clones and drops some. The data show 98,000 or so clones, under 95% seen once. Sample: peripheral blood, taken after pregnancy. The receptors derive from a female donor with multiple sclerosis, enrolled in a pregnancy study.

The chain is built from TRBV5-4 and TRBJ2-1; D remains unclear. Trimming took off 4 bases at V and 5 bases at J, with 7 bases between the two ends. In germline, CDR1 is SGHNT, CDR2 YYREEE (reference sequence). This CDR3 has 12 residues. CDR3 sequence reads: CASSIKNNEQFF. The CDR3 DNA reads TGTGCCAGCAGCATAAAAAACAATGAGCAGTTCTTC.

The chain is built from TRBV10-3 and TRBJ2-1; 9 nucleotides agree with TRBD1. The V segment lost 7 bases and the J segment 6 bases; nucleotides outside the gene matches: 7. CDR3 length: 14 residues. Germline V CDR1 and CDR2: ENHRY, SYGVKD. Here the CDR3 reads CAIKPGQGSNEQFF. The DNA of the CDR3 is TGTGCCATCAAGCCGGGACAGGGTAGCAATGAGCAGTTCTTC.

The chain links TRBV2 to TRBJ2-7; D remains ambiguous. V was cut by 6 bases and J by 0 bases, with 6 bases left in between. The CDR3 has 12 amino acids. Germline CDR1 is SNHLY and CDR2 is FYNNEI. CDR3 protein: CASSSSSYEQYF. DNA for the CDR3: TGTGCCAGCAGCTCCAGCTCCTACGAGCAGTACTTC. The whole variable domain, filled in from reference TRBV2 and TRBJ2-7, reads EPEVTQTPSHQVTQMGQEVILRCVPISNHLYFYWYRQILGQKVEFLVSFYNNEISEKSEIFDDQFSVERPDGSNFTLKIRSTKLEDSAMYFCASSSSSYEQYFGPGTRLTVT.

V is TRBV6-1 and J is TRBJ2-1; D remains unclear. Germline-derived CDR1 and CDR2 are MNHNS and SASEGT. Between the trimmed V and J ends, which lost 6 bases and 9 bases, there was a span of 15 bases. The CDR3 is 13 residues long. The CDR3 bases are TGTGCCAGCAGAAACCTTATAGTTGTTGAGCAGTTCTTC. This gives the protein CASRNLIVVEQFF.

The chain is built from TRBV4-2 and TRBJ2-7; 9 bases are a match to TRBD2. The CDR3 has 15 amino acids. V trimming: 1 base; J trimming: 7 bases; junction bases outside the gene matches: 8. CDR1 and CDR2 (germline): LGHNA, YNFKEQ. CDR3 protein: CASSQGAGGPREQYF. The CDR3 DNA follows: TGTGCCAGCAGCCAAGGGGCGGGAGGGCCCAGGGAGCAGTACTTC.

The rearrangement joins TRBV7-7 to TRBJ2-2, with 7 bases fitting TRBD1. Germline CDR1 and CDR2: SSHAT and FNYEAQ (reference sequence). J gave up 5 bases and V 5 bases, and 5 bases lay outside the gene matches. The CDR3 has 14 amino acids. The CDR3 DNA sequence: TGTGCCAGCAGCCTTGACAGGGCGACCGGGGAGCTGTTTTTT. Translation gives CASSLDRATGELFF. The complete variable domain, with remaining parts taken from reference TRBV7-7 and TRBJ2-2, reads GAGVSQSPRYKVTKRGQDVTLRCDPISSHATLYWYQQALGQGPEFLTYFNYEAQPDKSGLPSDRFSAERPEGSISTLTIQRTEQRDSAMYRCASSLDRATGELFFGEGSRLTVL.

The V call is TRBV4-1, the J call TRBJ2-7; 10 bases map to TRBD2. Trimming at V came to 5 bases and at J to 3 bases, leaving 13 bases not matched to a gene. The length of the CDR3 is 17 residues. Germline V lookup: CDR1 MGHRA, CDR2 YSYEKL. CDR3 in amino acids: CASSTRKTGLASYEQYF. CDR3 nucleotides: TGCGCCAGCAGCACCCGAAAAACGGGACTAGCGAGCTACGAGCAGTACTTC.

The CDR3 sequence is CASSLGRGSRGGTEAFF. CDR3 nucleotide sequence: TGTGCCAGCAGCTTAGGGCGAGGATCAAGGGGGGGGACTGAAGCTTTCTTT. The gene calls are TRBV11-2 and TRBJ1-1, with D perhaps matching TRBD1 (6 bases). V lost 1 base and J lost 5, with 20 bases in between. CDR1 and CDR2 from the germline V gene are SGHAT and FQNNGV. This CDR3 has 17 residues.

This chain links TRBV6-5 with TRBJ2-7, with D uncertain. The V end lost 5 bases, the J end lost 7 bases, and 9 bases lay between the germline ends. From germline, CDR1 is MNHEY and CDR2 SVGAGI. CDR3 size: 11 residues. The CDR3 bases are TGTGCCAGCAGTGACTTGAGGGAGCAGTACTTC. Amino acids: CASSDLREQYF.

This rearrangement joins TRBV7-9 to TRBJ1-1; a possible D gene is TRBD1 (6 bases). The germline V gene has CDR1 SEHNR and CDR2 FQNEAQ (reference sequence). Between the trimmed V and J ends, which lost 5 bases and 1 base, there was a span of 8 bases. The CDR3 runs to 13 residues. The CDR3 DNA sequence: TGTGCCAGCAGCATACAGGGGAACACTGAAGCTTTCTTT. Encoded protein: CASSIQGNTEAFF.

The chain carries TRBV11-2 and TRBJ2-3; weak D call: TRBD2 (6 bases). The CDR3 length is 19 residues. Germline CDR1 SGHAT, CDR2 FQNNGV. The V end was cut by 5 bases, the J end by 3 bases, with 27 bases between. CDR3 coding DNA: TGTGCCAGCAGCCCGTACGGCGGCGCTAGCGTGTTTAGTACAGATACGCAGTATTTT. Amino acid sequence: CASSPYGGASVFSTDTQYF.

V is TRBV19 and J is TRBJ1-3; the D is unclear. Germline V CDR1 and CDR2: LNHDA, SQIVND (reference sequence). V was trimmed by 3 bases and J by 2 bases, leaving 5 bases between them. The CDR3 runs to 13 residues. CDR3 protein: CASSITAGNTIYF. The DNA of the CDR3 is TGTGCCAGTAGTATCACAGCTGGAAACACCATATATTTT. Variable domain in full (rest from reference TRBV19 and TRBJ1-3): DGGITQSPKYLFRKEGQNVTLSCEQNLNHDAMYWYRQDPGQGLRLIYYSQIVNDFQKGDIAEGYSVSREKKESFPLTVTSAQKNPTAFYLCASSITAGNTIYFGEGSWLTVV.

This clone is a singleton in its sample. This rearrangement joins TRBV5-1 to TRBJ2-7; 10 bases are a match to TRBD1. Trimming took 4 bases from V and 1 from J; bases not matched to a gene: 8. This CDR3 comprises 16 residues. In germline, CDR1 is SGHRS, CDR2 YFSETQ. The CDR3 DNA reads TGCGCCAGCAGCCCTACGGCGGGACAGGGGTCCTACGAGCAGTACTTC. Its protein product is CASSPTAGQGSYEQYF.

V and J are TRBV7-2 and TRBJ1-2, with D possibly matching TRBD1 (5 bases). Germline V gives CDR1 SGHTA, CDR2 FQGNSA. Trimming removed 8 bases from V and 2 bases from J, with 21 bases in between. The CDR3 spans 16 residues. CDR3 in DNA: TGTGCCAGCGTGTTGGGGGGGAATTTGATAAACTATGGCTACACCTTC. Translation gives CASVLGGNLINYGYTF. Combining the CDR3 with reference TRBV7-2 and TRBJ1-2 gives the whole variable domain GAGVSQSPSNKVTEKGKDVELRCDPISGHTALYWYRQSLGQGLEFLIYFQGNSAPDKSGLPSDRFSAERTGGSVSTLTIQRTQQEDSAVYLCASVLGGNLINYGYTFGSGTRLTVV.

CDR3 residues: CARWGQGSEKLFF. The CDR3 nucleotides read TGTGCCAGATGGGGACAGGGCAGTGAAAAACTGTTTTTT. This chain uses TRBV9 with TRBJ1-4; 9 positions agree with TRBD1. The germline gives CDR1 SGDLS, CDR2 YYNGEE. Trimming at V came to 8 bases and at J to 7 bases, leaving 6 bases not matched to a gene. The CDR3 consists of 13 residues.

V usage is TRBV7-9 and J usage is TRBJ2-7, with D possibly matching TRBD1 (5 bases). Germline V CDR1 and CDR2: SEHNR, FQNEAQ (reference sequence). Trimming took 5 bases from V and 2 from J, leaving 13 bases between them. The CDR3 sequence is 14 residues long. Here the CDR3 DNA reads TGTGCCAGCAGCACGGGCCCAGGGACCTACGAGCAGTACTTC. Translating it yields CASSTGPGTYEQYF.